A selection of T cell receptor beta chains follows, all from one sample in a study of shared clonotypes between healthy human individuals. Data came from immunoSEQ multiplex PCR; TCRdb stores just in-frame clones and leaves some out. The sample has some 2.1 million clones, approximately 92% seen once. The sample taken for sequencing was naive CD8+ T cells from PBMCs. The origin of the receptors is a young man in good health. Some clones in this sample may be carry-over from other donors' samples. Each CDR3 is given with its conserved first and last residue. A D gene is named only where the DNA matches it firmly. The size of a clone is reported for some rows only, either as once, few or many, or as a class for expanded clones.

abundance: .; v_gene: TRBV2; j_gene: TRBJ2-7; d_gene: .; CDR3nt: TGTGCCAGCAGTACGGTCCGGGACGAGCAGTACTTC; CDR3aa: CASSTVRDEQYF
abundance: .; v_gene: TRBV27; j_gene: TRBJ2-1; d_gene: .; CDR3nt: TGTGCCAGCAGCTACGGAGGGGATGGTGAGCAGTTCTTC; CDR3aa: CASSYGGDGEQFF
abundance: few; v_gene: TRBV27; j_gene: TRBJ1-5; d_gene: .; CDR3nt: TGTGCCAGCAGTTTAAGGCAGCCGAATCAGCCCCAGCATTTT; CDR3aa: CASSLRQPNQPQHF
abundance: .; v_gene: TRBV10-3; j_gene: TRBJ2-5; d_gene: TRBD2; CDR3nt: TGTGCCATCAGTGAGTCACAACTAGCGGGACTGCAAGAGACCCAGTACTTC; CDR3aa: CAISESQLAGLQETQYF
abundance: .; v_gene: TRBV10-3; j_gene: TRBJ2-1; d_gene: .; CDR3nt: TGTGCCATCAAGGGGCTAGCCTCGATCGATGAGCAGTTCTTC; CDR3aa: CAIKGLASIDEQFF
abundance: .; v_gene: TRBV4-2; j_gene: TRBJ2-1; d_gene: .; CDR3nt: TGTGCCAGCAGCCCTCCGGGCCAACACAATGAGCAGTTCTTC; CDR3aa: CASSPPGQHNEQFF
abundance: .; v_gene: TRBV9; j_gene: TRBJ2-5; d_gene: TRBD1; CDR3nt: TGTGCCAGCAGCGTAACAGGGGGCGAAGAGACCCAGTACTTC; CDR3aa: CASSVTGGEETQYF
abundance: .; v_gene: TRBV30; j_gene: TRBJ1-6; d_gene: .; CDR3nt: TGTGCTGGGATGAAGGGACGGAATTCACCCCTCCACTTT; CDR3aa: CAGMKGRNSPLHF
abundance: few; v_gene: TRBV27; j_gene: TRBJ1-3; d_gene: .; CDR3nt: TGTGCCAGCAGTTTGACAGTCTCTGGAAACACCATATATTTT; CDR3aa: CASSLTVSGNTIYF
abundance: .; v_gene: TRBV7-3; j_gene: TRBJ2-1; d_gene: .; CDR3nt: TGTGCCAGCAGCTTATCCGGGGGCGGTGAGCAGTTCTTC; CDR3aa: CASSLSGGGEQFF
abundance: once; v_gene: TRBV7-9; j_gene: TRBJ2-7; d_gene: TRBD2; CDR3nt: TGTGCCAGCAGCTTAGAGCGGGGAGGCTACGAGCAGTACTTC; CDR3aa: CASSLERGGYEQYF
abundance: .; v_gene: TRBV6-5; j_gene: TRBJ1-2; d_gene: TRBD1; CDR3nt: TGTGCCAGCAGTTACGCAGACAGGGACTATGGCTACACCTTC; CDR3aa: CASSYADRDYGYTF
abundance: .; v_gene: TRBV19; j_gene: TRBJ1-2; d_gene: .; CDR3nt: TGTGCCAGTAGTATGAGGGCGGCGTTTTATGGCTACACCTTC; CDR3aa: CASSMRAAFYGYTF
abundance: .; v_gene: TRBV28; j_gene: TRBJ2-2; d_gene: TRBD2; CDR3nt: TGTGCCAGCGACGGACTAGCGGAGAACACCGGGGAGCTGTTTTTT; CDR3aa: CASDGLAENTGELFF
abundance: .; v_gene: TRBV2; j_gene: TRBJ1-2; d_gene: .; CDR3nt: TGTGCCAGCAGTGAAGGCCGGAAAGCCTATGGCTACACCTTC; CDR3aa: CASSEGRKAYGYTF
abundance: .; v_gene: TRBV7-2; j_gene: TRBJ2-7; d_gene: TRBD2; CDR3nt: TGTGCCAGCAGCTTCGGGACTAGCTTAGGTCCGAAGCTTTACGAGCAGTACTTC; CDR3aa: CASSFGTSLGPKLYEQYF
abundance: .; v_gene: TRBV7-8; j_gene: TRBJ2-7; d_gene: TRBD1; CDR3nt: TGTGCCAGCAGCTTAGTCCGACAGGGAGTGTTCTACGAGCAGTACTTC; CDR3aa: CASSLVRQGVFYEQYF
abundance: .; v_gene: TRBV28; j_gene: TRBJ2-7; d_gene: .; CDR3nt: TGTGCCAGCAGGTCCCCGGGTCTCGAGCAGTACTTC; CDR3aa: CASRSPGLEQYF
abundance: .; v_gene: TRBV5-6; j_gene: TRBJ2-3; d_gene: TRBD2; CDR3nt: TGTGCCAGCAGCTTGACTAGCGGGAGTATCGCAGATACGCAGTATTTT; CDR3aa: CASSLTSGSIADTQYF
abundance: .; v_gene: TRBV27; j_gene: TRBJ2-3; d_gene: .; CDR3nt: TGTGCCAGCAGACCACGACTAGGAAGCACAGATACGCAGTATTTT; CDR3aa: CASRPRLGSTDTQYF
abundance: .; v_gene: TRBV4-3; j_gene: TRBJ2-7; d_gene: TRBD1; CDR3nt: TGCGCCAGCAGCCGAAAGTTTGGGACAGGGGAGAACTCCTACGAGCAGTACTTC; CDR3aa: CASSRKFGTGENSYEQYF
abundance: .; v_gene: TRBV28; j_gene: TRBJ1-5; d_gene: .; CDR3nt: TGTGCCAGCACCCAATGGGGCTTTGAGAGCAATCAGCCCCAGCATTTT; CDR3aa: CASTQWGFESNQPQHF
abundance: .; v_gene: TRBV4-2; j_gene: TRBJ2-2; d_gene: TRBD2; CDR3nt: TGTGCCAGCAGCCCTCTAGCGGGAACGAACACCGGGGAGCTGTTTTTT; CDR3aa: CASSPLAGTNTGELFF
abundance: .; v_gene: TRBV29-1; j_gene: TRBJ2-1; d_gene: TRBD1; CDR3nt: TGCAGCCTTAGGGGGACAGTAAACAATGAGCAGTTCTTC; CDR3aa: CSLRGTVNNEQFF
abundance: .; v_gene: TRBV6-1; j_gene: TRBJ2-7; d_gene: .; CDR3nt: TGTGCCAGCAGGGGACTTGACACCCGGTACGAGCAGTACTTC; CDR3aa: CASRGLDTRYEQYF
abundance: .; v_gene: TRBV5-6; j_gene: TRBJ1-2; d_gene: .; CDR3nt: TGTGCCAGCAGCTTGAACCAACTTAATGGCTACACCTTC; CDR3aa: CASSLNQLNGYTF
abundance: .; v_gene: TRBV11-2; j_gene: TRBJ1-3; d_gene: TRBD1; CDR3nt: TGTGCCAGCAGCCGGACAGGTTACTCTGGAAACACCATATATTTT; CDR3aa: CASSRTGYSGNTIYF
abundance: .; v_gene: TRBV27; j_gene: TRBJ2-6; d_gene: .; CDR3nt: TGTGCCAGCAAGCTTAGGGGCTCTGGGGCCAACGTCCTGACTTTC; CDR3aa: CASKLRGSGANVLTF
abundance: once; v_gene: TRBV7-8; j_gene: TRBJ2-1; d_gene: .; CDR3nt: TGTGCCAGCAGCTTAGGGACGAGCTCCTACAATGAGCAGTTCTTC; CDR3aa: CASSLGTSSYNEQFF
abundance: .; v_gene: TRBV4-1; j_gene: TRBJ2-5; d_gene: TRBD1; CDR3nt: TGCGCCAGCAGCCACCCCGGGACAGTCCAAGAGACCCAGTACTTC; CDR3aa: CASSHPGTVQETQYF
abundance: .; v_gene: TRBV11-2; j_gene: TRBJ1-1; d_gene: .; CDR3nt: TGTGCCAGCAGCCTCGTACCTGAAGCTTTCTTT; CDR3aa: CASSLVPEAFF
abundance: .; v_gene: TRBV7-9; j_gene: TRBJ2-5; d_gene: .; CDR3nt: TGTGCCAGCAGCTCACCCGACAGCCCCGGGACCCAGTACTTC; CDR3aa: CASSSPDSPGTQYF
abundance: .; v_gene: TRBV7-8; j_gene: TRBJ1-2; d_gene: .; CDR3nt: TGTGCCAGCAGCTTAGCAACAGCGATAAACTATGGCTACACCTTC; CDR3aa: CASSLATAINYGYTF
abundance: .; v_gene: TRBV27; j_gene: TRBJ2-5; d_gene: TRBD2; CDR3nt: TGTGCCAGCAGTTTATCCCTACTAGCGGGGCAAGAGACCCAGTACTTC; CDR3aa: CASSLSLLAGQETQYF
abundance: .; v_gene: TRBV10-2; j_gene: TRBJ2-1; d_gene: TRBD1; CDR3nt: TGCGCCAGCAGTTCTCCGGTTACAGGGGCCCCCTACAATGAGCAGTTCTTC; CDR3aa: CASSSPVTGAPYNEQFF
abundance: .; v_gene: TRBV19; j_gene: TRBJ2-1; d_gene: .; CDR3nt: TGTGCCAGTACATTGTCAGGGACCTACAATGAGCAGTTCTTC; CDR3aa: CASTLSGTYNEQFF
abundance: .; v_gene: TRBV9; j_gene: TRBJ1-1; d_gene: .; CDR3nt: TGTGCCAGCAGCCCCACGAGGGGCGGCACTGAAGCTTTCTTT; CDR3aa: CASSPTRGGTEAFF
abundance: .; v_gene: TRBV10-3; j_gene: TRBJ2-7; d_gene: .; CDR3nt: TGTGCCATCGGCCTATGGGACCAGCCAAACTACGAGCAGTACTTC; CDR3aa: CAIGLWDQPNYEQYF
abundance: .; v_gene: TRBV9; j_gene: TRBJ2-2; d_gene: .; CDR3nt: TGTGCCAGCAGCATGAACAGGGCAGAGGTGAACACCGGGGAGCTGTTTTTT; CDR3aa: CASSMNRAEVNTGELFF
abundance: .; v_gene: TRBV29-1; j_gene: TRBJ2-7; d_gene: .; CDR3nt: TGCAGCGTTCGTGGGGGAGTGGGGGGTTCGAGCGAGCAGTACTTC; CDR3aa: CSVRGGVGGSSEQYF
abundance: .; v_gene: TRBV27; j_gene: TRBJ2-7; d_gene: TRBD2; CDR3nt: TGTGCCACCAGTCTAGGGAGGGAAAGCTCCTACGAGCAGTACTTC; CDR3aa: CATSLGRESSYEQYF
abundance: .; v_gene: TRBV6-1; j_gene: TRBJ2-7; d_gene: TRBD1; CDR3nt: TGTGCCAGCAGCACAGGGGCGGGCGTCTACGAGCAGTACTTC; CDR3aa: CASSTGAGVYEQYF
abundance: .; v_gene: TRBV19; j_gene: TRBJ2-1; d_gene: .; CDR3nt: TGTGCCAGTAGTATGGCCCTTGGGGGCGGTTCCTACAATGAGCAGTTCTTC; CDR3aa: CASSMALGGGSYNEQFF
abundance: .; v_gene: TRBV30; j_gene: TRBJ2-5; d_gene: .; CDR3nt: TGTGCCTGGAGTGTACGTCAGGGGCCAGAGACCCAGTACTTC; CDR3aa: CAWSVRQGPETQYF
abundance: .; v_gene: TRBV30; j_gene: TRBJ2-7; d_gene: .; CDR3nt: TGTGCAGCTCTAGCGAGGAGCTCCTACGAGCAGTACTTC; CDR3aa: CAALARSSYEQYF
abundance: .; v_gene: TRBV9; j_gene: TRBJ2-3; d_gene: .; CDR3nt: TGTGCCAGCAGCGTAGGAGGCGGAGGCACAGATACGCAGTATTTT; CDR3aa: CASSVGGGGTDTQYF
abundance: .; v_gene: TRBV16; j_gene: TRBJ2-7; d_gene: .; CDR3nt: TGTGCCAGCAGCCAATCTACCTACGAGCAGTACTTC; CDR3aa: CASSQSTYEQYF
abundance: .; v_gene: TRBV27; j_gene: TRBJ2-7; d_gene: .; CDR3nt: TGTGCCAGCAGTCCCCAGGGTCCGCTCTGGGAGCAGTACTTC; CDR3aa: CASSPQGPLWEQYF
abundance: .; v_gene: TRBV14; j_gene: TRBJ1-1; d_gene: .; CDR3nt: TGTGCCAGCAGCCAACCAGGCGTGACTGAAGCTTTCTTT; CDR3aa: CASSQPGVTEAFF
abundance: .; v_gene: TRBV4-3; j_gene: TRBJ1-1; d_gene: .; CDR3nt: TGCGCCAGCAGCCCGGGGAGGGTACACGCGAGGGGTGTGAACACTGAAGCTTTCTTT; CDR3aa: CASSPGRVHARGVNTEAFF
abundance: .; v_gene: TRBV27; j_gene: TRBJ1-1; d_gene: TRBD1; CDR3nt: TGTGCCAGCAGTTTATTGTACAGGGGAACGAACACTGAAGCTTTCTTT; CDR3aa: CASSLLYRGTNTEAFF
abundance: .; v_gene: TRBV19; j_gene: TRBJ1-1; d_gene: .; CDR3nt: TGTGCCAGTAGTATCTGGGATAACACTGAAGCTTTCTTT; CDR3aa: CASSIWDNTEAFF
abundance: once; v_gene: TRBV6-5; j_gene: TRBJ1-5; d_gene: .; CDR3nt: TGTGCCAGCAGCCCCGGGGACCGCGTCAATCAGCCCCAGCATTTT; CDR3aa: CASSPGDRVNQPQHF
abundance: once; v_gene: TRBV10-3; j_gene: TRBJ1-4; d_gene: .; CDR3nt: TGTGCCATCAGTGAGTCGTATGTTGGGGTGGGAGAAAAACTGTTTTTT; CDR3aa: CAISESYVGVGEKLFF
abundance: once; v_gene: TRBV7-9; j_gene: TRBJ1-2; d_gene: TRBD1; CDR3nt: TGTGCCAGCAGCCCGACAGGGGGAACTATCTATGGCTACACCTTC; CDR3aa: CASSPTGGTIYGYTF
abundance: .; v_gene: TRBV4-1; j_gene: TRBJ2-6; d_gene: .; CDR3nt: TGCGCCAGCAGCCGCGGGTTTTCCCCTTCCCCCTCTGGGGCCAACGTCCTGACTTTC; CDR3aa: CASSRGFSPSPSGANVLTF
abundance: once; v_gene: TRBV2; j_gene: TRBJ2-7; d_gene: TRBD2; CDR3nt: TGTGCCAGCAGTGCAGGACTAGCACACAACACCCCCTACGAGCAGTACTTC; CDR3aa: CASSAGLAHNTPYEQYF